These 30 T cell receptor beta chains were sequenced from one sample in a study of T cell changes during pregnancy in multiple sclerosis. Assay used: immunoSEQ multiplex PCR; TCRdb lists only in-frame clones, some missing. Among over 35,000 clones listed, nearly 90% were seen once. This specimen consisted of CD4+ T cells from peripheral blood mononuclear cells, obtained in the second trimester of pregnancy. The receptor source for this set is a female donor with multiple sclerosis, enrolled in a pregnancy study.

This chain connects TRBV10-2 to TRBJ1-1, with D hard to call. V lost 3 bases, J lost 14 bases, and 19 bases lay in between. In germline, CDR1 is WSHSY, CDR2 SAAADI. The CDR3 has 13 amino acids. The CDR3 DNA reads as TGCGCCAGCAGTGATCTTGTTTCGAGTCCCCTATTCTTT. Translated: CASSDLVSSPLFF.

This chain joins TRBV19 and TRBJ2-5; possibly TRBD2 for D (6 bases). CDR1 and CDR2 from the germline V gene are LNHDA and SQIVND (reference sequence). The CDR3 sequence is 14 residues long. V lost 5 bases, J lost 0 bases, and 10 bases lay in between. For the CDR3, the DNA is TGTGCCAGTAGTCTCCGGGACTACCAAGAGACCCAGTACTTC. This codes for CASSLRDYQETQYF.

The V and J genes are TRBV7-2 and TRBJ2-7, with 8 bases aligning to TRBD2. Looked up from germline, CDR1 is SGHTA and CDR2 is FQGNSA. The length of the CDR3 is 15 residues. V was clipped by 1 base and J by 4 bases; unmatched bases: 6. The CDR3, as DNA: TGTGCCAGCAGCTTAGAGGGCGGGAGGATTTACGAGCAGTACTTC. Amino acids: CASSLEGGRIYEQYF.

The genes are TRBV7-8 and TRBJ1-1; possibly TRBD1 for D (5 bases). Germline V lookup: CDR1 SGHVS, CDR2 FQNEAQ. The CDR3 contains 13 residues. Trimming removed 4 bases from V and 1 base from J, with 7 bases in between. As DNA, the CDR3 is TGTGCCAGCAGCTCAGACAGGAACACTGAAGCTTTCTTT. Translation: CASSSDRNTEAFF.

The chain employs TRBV4-3 and TRBJ1-4, with 7 positions matching TRBD1. The CDR3 extends over 16 amino acids. V lost 3 bases, J lost 5 bases, and 9 bases stayed unmatched. Germline CDR1 and CDR2: LGHNA and YSLEER. CDR3 coding DNA: TGCGCCAGCAGCCAGGCAATGAACAGGGGAAATGAAAAACTGTTTTTT. Translating it yields CASSQAMNRGNEKLFF.

The chain uses TRBV19 and TRBJ1-2; 8 nucleotides agree with TRBD1. The V segment lost 4 bases and the J segment 7 bases; nucleotides outside the gene matches: 14. The CDR3 consists of 16 residues. From germline, CDR1 is LNHDA and CDR2 SQIVND (reference sequence). CDR3 nucleotides: TGTGCCAGTAGTACCTCTGATCAGGCAGGGGGCATTGGCTACACCTTC. Its translation is CASSTSDQAGGIGYTF.

The chain employs TRBV5-3 and TRBJ1-3; no firm D call. TRBV5-3 has ORF status, its function being uncertain. There are 14 residues in the CDR3. V dropped 1 base and J dropped 8 bases, with 13 bases sitting between them. CDR3 DNA sequence: TGTGCCAGAAGCTTGCAGAGGGATTGTGACACCATATATTTT. Translated, it gives CARSLQRDCDTIYF.

V usage is TRBV5-1 and J usage is TRBJ2-1; D gene uncertain. This CDR3 contains 12 residues. V was clipped by 4 bases and J by 4 bases, with 6 bases between them. Germline V gene sequence: CDR1 SGHRS, CDR2 YFSETQ. CDR3 in DNA: TGCGCCAGCAGCCAAACTTACAATGAGCAGTTCTTC. Protein: CASSQTYNEQFF. The full variable domain, in which reference TRBV5-1 and TRBJ2-1 provide the parts outside the CDR3, is KAGVTQTPRYLIKTRGQQVTLSCSPISGHRSVSWYQQTPGQGLQFLFEYFSETQRNKGNFPGRFSGRQFSNSRSEMNVSTLELGDSALYLCASSQTYNEQFFGPGTRLTVL.

The chain has TRBV29-1 and TRBJ1-1; 12 bases match TRBD1. The junction had 17 bases not matched to a gene; V was cut back by 2 bases and J by 4 bases. CDR3 length: 19 amino acids. Germline values: CDR1 SQVTM, CDR2 ANQGSEA. The CDR3 DNA sequence: TGCAGCGTTGAATTTTCGGGACAGGGGGCGAATAGGTTGAGCACTGAAGCTTTCTTT. This translates into CSVEFSGQGANRLSTEAFF.

The rearrangement uses TRBV14 and TRBJ1-4; D gene uncertain. This CDR3 is 17 amino acids long. Germline loops: CDR1 SGHDN, CDR2 FVKESK. Trimming took off 0 bases at V and 3 bases at J, with 14 bases between the two ends. CDR3 DNA sequence: TGTGCCAGCAGCCAAGATAAACGGAGATCGGCTAATGAAAAACTGTTTTTT. The encoded protein is CASSQDKRRSANEKLFF.

The V and J genes are TRBV5-4 and TRBJ2-5; D perhaps matches TRBD1 (5 bases). This CDR3 has 13 amino acids. Trimming removed 6 bases from V and 5 bases from J, with 14 bases in between. Germline values: CDR1 SGHNT, CDR2 YYREEE (reference sequence). The CDR3: CASKPGLRETQYF. The CDR3, as DNA: TGTGCCAGCAAGCCAGGGCTCCGGGAGACCCAGTACTTC.

CDR3 sequence (DNA): TGCGCCAGCAGCAGCCAGGGAAAGGGAGAGACCCAGTACTTC. The encoded protein is CASSSQGKGETQYF. V is TRBV5-1 and J is TRBJ2-5, with D possibly being TRBD1 (5 bases). Per germline, CDR1 SGHRS and CDR2 YFSETQ. Trimming took 4 bases from V and 4 from J, leaving 14 bases between them. The CDR3 covers 14 residues.

This chain joins TRBV9 and TRBJ2-1; D is unclear. V lost 4 bases, J lost 3 bases, and 17 bases lay in between. Germline V gives CDR1 SGDLS, CDR2 YYNGEE. The CDR3 loop spans 16 amino acids. The CDR3 bases are TGTGCCAGCAGCCCCCAATTGACACGAAACTACAATGAGCAGTTCTTC. Translation: CASSPQLTRNYNEQFF.

The chain links TRBV29-1 to TRBJ2-1, with 7 nucleotides matching TRBD1. The ends lost 4 bases at V and 6 bases at J; junction bases unmatched: 12. The CDR3 loop spans 15 amino acids. Germline CDR1 and CDR2: SQVTM and ANQGSEA. CDR3 residues: CSVGLGTATCNEQFF. The CDR3 nucleotides are TGCAGCGTTGGCTTAGGGACAGCGACGTGCAATGAGCAGTTCTTC.

The chain is built from TRBV19 and TRBJ1-1; D unresolved. The length of the CDR3 is 16 residues. The germline CDR1 and CDR2 sequences are LNHDA and SQIVND (reference sequence). Trimming took off 6 bases at V and 2 bases at J, with 19 bases between the two ends. The CDR3 sequence is CASRPRPGSSNTEAFF. The CDR3 DNA follows: TGTGCCAGTAGACCCCGCCCCGGGTCATCAAACACTGAAGCTTTCTTT. Combining the CDR3 with reference TRBV19 and TRBJ1-1 gives the whole variable domain DGGITQSPKYLFRKEGQNVTLSCEQNLNHDAMYWYRQDPGQGLRLIYYSQIVNDFQKGDIAEGYSVSREKKESFPLTVTSAQKNPTAFYLCASRPRPGSSNTEAFFGQGTRLTVV.

V gene TRBV18 combines with J gene TRBJ2-7, with a tentative D call TRBD1 (6 bases). Trimming removed 6 bases at V and 1 base at J, with 16 bases between. Germline values: CDR1 KGHSH, CDR2 LQKENI. The CDR3 has 15 amino acids. This CDR3 is CASSSGPRGSYEQYF. The CDR3 DNA is TGTGCCAGCTCCTCCGGGCCCAGGGGATCCTACGAGCAGTACTTC.

This chain connects TRBV6-1 to TRBJ1-4; 7 bases align to TRBD1. J gave up 4 bases and V 3 bases, and 5 bases lay outside the gene matches. This CDR3 region has 15 residues. The V gene's germline CDR1 is MNHNS and CDR2 SASEGT. The CDR3 sequence: CASSDPRGVNEKLFF. For the CDR3, the DNA is TGTGCCAGCAGTGACCCCAGGGGGGTTAATGAAAAACTGTTTTTT.

This rearrangement joins TRBV9 to TRBJ2-1; TRBD2 agrees at 7 bases. The CDR3 has 17 residues. V dropped 3 bases and J dropped 1; count of bases not matched to a gene: 10. The germline CDR1 and CDR2 sequences are SGDLS and YYNGEE. The CDR3 sequence is CASSDGGRRSSYNEQFF. The DNA of the CDR3 is TGTGCCAGCAGCGACGGCGGGAGAAGGAGTTCCTACAATGAGCAGTTCTTC.

Points on this clone: This is likely a read error, given that the CDR3 carries no conserved phenylalanine or tryptophan at its end. The DNA is omitted, as the CDR3 cannot be located on it reliably, and the CDR3 follows TCRdb's listing. CDR3 in amino acids: CASTLSRDRRDL. The chain employs TRBV21-1 and TRBJ1-1; the table's D gene call, TRBD1, was not cross checked with the DNA. TRBV21-1 is given as a pseudogene. The CDR3 sequence runs 12 residues, both termini included.

This clone was seen a single time. CDR3 sequence reads: CASSDRYHEQYF. The CDR3 DNA reads as TGTGCCAGCAGCGATAGATACCACGAGCAGTACTTC. The rearrangement links TRBV7-2 to TRBJ2-7; unclear D gene. The length of the CDR3 is 12 residues. Germline CDR1 is SGHTA and CDR2 is FQGNSA. V lost 5 bases and J 5 bases, leaving 10 bases between the germline ends.

The J gene is TRBJ1-3, the V gene TRBV27; no clear D gene. Germline V CDR1 and CDR2: MNHEY, SMNVEV (reference sequence). The CDR3 extends over 13 amino acids. V lost 5 bases and J 10 bases, leaving 15 bases between the germline ends. The CDR3 nucleotides are TGTGCCAGCAGTGGACTTCCTCCCCGGACCATATATTTT. It specifies CASSGLPPRTIYF.

The V call is TRBV2, the J call TRBJ1-5, with D possibly TRBD1 on 5 matching bases. Germline lookup yields CDR1 SNHLY and CDR2 FYNNEI. With 2 bases removed from V and 7 bases from J, the gap between germline ends came to 15 bases. The length of the CDR3 is 15 residues. DNA for the CDR3: TGTGCCAGCAGTGAATGGGCGGGGGGAGGCCAGCCCCAGCATTTT. Protein product: CASSEWAGGGQPQHF.

The V and J genes are TRBV11-3 and TRBJ2-7; D is undetermined. With 4 bases removed from V and 5 bases from J, the gap between germline ends came to 9 bases. Germline V lookup: CDR1 SGHNT, CDR2 YENEEA. The CDR3 runs to 12 residues. The chain's CDR3 is CASSSFADEQYF. As DNA, the CDR3 is TGTGCCAGCAGCTCTTTCGCGGACGAGCAGTACTTC.

The CDR3 region is CASSLPGGISGANVLTF. DNA of the CDR3: TGTGCCAGCAGCTTGCCAGGGGGAATTTCTGGGGCCAACGTCCTGACTTTC. The chain is built from TRBV7-9 and TRBJ2-6; 7 nucleotides agree with TRBD1. CDR1 SEHNR and CDR2 FQNEAQ come from the germline V gene (reference sequence). V lost 3 bases and J lost 1; bases outside the gene matches: 6. The CDR3 totals 17 residues.

The genes are TRBV7-2 and TRBJ1-2; 10 nucleotides line up with TRBD1. CDR1 SGHTA and CDR2 FQGNSA come from the germline V gene. J gave up 3 bases and V 5 bases, and 3 bases lay outside the gene matches. This CDR3 comprises 14 residues. As DNA, the CDR3 is TGTGCCAGCAGCCCGGGACAGGGGCACTATGGCTACACCTTC. It is translated as CASSPGQGHYGYTF.

J is TRBJ2-5 and V is TRBV5-5; D is perhaps TRBD1 (5 bases). CDR1 and CDR2 from the germline V gene are SGHKS and YYEKEE (reference sequence). CDR3 length equals 14 residues. The V and J ends lost 0 bases and 4 bases respectively, with 10 bases between them. The CDR3 reads CASSLEGARETQYF. In nucleotides, the CDR3 is TGTGCCAGCAGCTTGGAAGGGGCCAGAGAGACCCAGTACTTC. The whole variable domain, remainder taken from reference TRBV5-5 and TRBJ2-5, is DAGVTQSPTHLIKTRGQQVTLRCSPISGHKSVSWYQQVLGQGPQFIFQYYEKEERGRGNFPDRFSARQFPNYSSELNVNALLLGDSALYLCASSLEGARETQYFGPGTRLLVL.

The genes are TRBV4-2 and TRBJ2-6, with 8 nucleotides matching TRBD2. Germline V gene sequence: CDR1 LGHNA, CDR2 YNFKEQ. V shed 6 bases and J 0 bases; nucleotides not matched to a gene: 7. The CDR3 has 17 residues. The CDR3 nucleotides read TGTGCCAGCAGGGGCCTAGCGGGCCTCTCTGGGGCCAACGTCCTGACTTTC. Amino acid sequence: CASRGLAGLSGANVLTF.

This chain links TRBV7-9 with TRBJ2-2, with D uncertain. Germline V lookup: CDR1 SEHNR, CDR2 FQNEAQ (reference sequence). The germline V and J ends were trimmed by 5 bases and 2 bases, with 9 bases remaining between them. The CDR3 runs to 14 residues. CDR3 nucleotides: TGTGCCAGCAGCCCCCGGGTCAACACCGGGGAGCTGTTTTTT. Translating gives CASSPRVNTGELFF.

The chain employs TRBV5-4 and TRBJ2-1, with 7 bases fitting TRBD2. V lost 1 base to trimming and J lost 7 bases; unmatched junction nucleotides: 11. Germline V CDR1 and CDR2: SGHNT, YYREEE (reference sequence). This CDR3 region has 16 residues. The CDR3 sequence is CASSLPPRERKNEQFF. CDR3 DNA: TGTGCCAGCAGCTTGCCCCCGCGGGAGCGAAAAAATGAGCAGTTCTTC.

V usage is TRBV4-2 and J usage is TRBJ2-1; D is possibly TRBD1 (6 bases). There are 13 residues in the CDR3. V was shortened by 2 bases and J by 7 bases, with 9 bases between the two germline ends. Germline V gives CDR1 LGHNA, CDR2 YNFKEQ. The DNA for the CDR3 is TGTGCCAGCAGCCAATCACAGGGAAATGAGCAGTTCTTC. Its translation is CASSQSQGNEQFF.